The sequence of this T cell receptor (beta chain) was determined in a study of blood T cell repertoires in COVID-19 (TCRdb year 2020). Regarding the study in general: Collaborator samples came from the United States, Italy and Spain and covered acute and convalescent phases of COVID-19. The material from the prospective study consisted of cDNA or gDNA derived from T cells, B-cell-depleted T cells, or PBMCs. The repertoires were released in a freely available public database meant as a resource for research on the immune response to SARS-CoV-2. Where available, HLA class I and class II types were obtained from metadata supplied by the sample provider rather than from assay-based typing. Samples were obtained from the ongoing ImmuneRACE study (first 160 participants) and from 1,200 or so subjects provided by 6 global collaborators. The dataset comprised deeply sampled blood TCRbeta repertoires from subjects exposed to, actively infected with, or recovered from COVID-19. The sample metadata nearly always contained a de-identified subject ID, COVID-19 status, age in years and sex. Overall study outcomes, separate from this receptor: The amount of clinical and demographic metadata varied by source and participant and was provided uncurated.

In the prospective study, participants were roughly 18 to 100 years old, resided in around 25 geographic areas of the United States, and were enrolled through a virtual design. To assign participants to cohorts, the prospective study relied on clinical history that participants themselves reported in a screening survey and a study questionnaire. Exposed participants were defined as having been in contact with someone with a PCR-confirmed or clinician-diagnosed COVID-19 case within 2 weeks of study entry. Each participant in the prospective study had whole blood, serum and a nasopharyngeal or oropharyngeal swab collected by mobile phlebotomists. Over a roughly two-month period, participants in the prospective study had the option of providing additional blood draws and questionnaires. Before DNA extraction, prospective study blood samples were shipped either frozen or at room temperature. Deletion took 6 bases off V and 2 bases off J, with a span of 13 bases between the germline ends. The CDR3 numbers 14 residues from cysteine through phenylalanine. Only the CDR3 portion is preserved as DNA: 42 bases, with reading frame beginning at the first base. CDR1 and CDR2, per the germline V gene, are MNHEY and SVGAGI.

As for this clone: What antigen it recognizes has not been identified. No clone much larger than this one lies a single base away; base qualities are absent.

The immunoSEQ Assay, a bias-controlled multiplex PCR, was used to amplify TCRbeta CDR3 regions from genomic DNA. The study's processing was this. Within the assay, amplification of reference gene primers was used to estimate how many nucleated cells each sample contained. To quantify the absolute abundance of each unique TCRbeta CDR3 rearrangement, sequence reads were collapsed and filtered. For each sample, productive Simpson clonality was calculated by taking the square root of Simpson's diversity index across productive rearrangements. The table was pulled from immuneACCESS by TCRdb, which kept in-frame rearrangements only. Such tables lose some clones; where checked, under half of the loss comes from unresolved V genes, and the rest has no known cause. V and J calls and clone size come straight from that table; D and trimming were deduced from the DNA. The sample table lists roughly 240,000 clones, about four fifths of them with a count of one. The ten largest clones capture 3.5% to 4% of the sample.

The sequence came from a middle-aged woman who had been exposed to COVID-19. The rearrangement combines TRBV6-5 with TRBJ1-2; TRBD1 is perhaps the D gene, given 5 matching bases. Sequencing input: PBMCs or T cells enriched from blood (not recorded which). The CDR3 protein is CASRVRGTNYGYTF. The DNA is TGTGCCAGCAGGGTTAGGGGAACCAACTATGGCTACACCTTC.